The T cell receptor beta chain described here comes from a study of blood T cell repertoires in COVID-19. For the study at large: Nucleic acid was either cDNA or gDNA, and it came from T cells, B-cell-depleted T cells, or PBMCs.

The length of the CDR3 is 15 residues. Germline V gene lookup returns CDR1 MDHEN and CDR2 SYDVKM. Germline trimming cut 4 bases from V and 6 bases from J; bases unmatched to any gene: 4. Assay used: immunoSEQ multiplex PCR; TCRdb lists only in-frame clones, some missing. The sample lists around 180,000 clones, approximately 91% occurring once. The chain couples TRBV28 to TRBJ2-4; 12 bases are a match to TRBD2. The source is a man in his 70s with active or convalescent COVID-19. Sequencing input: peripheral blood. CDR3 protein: CASSSSGGVVNIQYF. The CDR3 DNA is TGTGCCAGCAGTTCTAGCGGGGGGGTGGTAAACATTCAGTACTTC.